The present TCR beta chain was sequenced within a study of immune evolution from preneoplasia to lung adenocarcinoma. The method was immunoSEQ multiplex PCR; TCRdb's version includes in-frame clones alone and lacks a portion of them. Of 20,000 to 25,000 clones listed, about 79% were seen once; the top ten hold approximately 5.6%. The CDR3 contains 11 residues. Each case's diagnosis was confirmed by two pathologists on H&E. General study results and limits: Compared with EGFR-mutant or double wild-type lesions, KRAS-mutant nodules were more clonal. Normal lung had the highest top T cell clone frequencies. Normal lung had highest clonality; later lesions appeared denser, more diverse.

Only one count was recorded for this clone. Its antigen is unknown. This TCR derives from a person between 55 and 70 years old with lung adenocarcinoma. The J gene is TRBJ2-7, the V gene TRBV7-5; the DNA was not used to check the table's D call, TRBD2. TRBV7-5 is an annotated pseudogene. The source material was FFPE invasive lung adenocarcinoma tissue. In nucleotides, the CDR3 is TGTGTCAGAAGCTTACGGGGCGAGCAGTACTTC. Residues: CVRSLRGEQYF.